The entry below gives a single TCR beta chain sequence along with its context. The antigen is not known. In making TCR cDNA, 5'RACE template switching added a universal primer site and UMIs to it. In TCRdb, the 5' RACE reads were re-called with MiXCR into one record per CDR3 protein. The sample shows some 500,000 distinct CDR3 sequences, roughly 13% of them seen only once. Germline V gene lookup returns CDR1 SGHTA and CDR2 FQGNSA. V lost 6 bases and J lost 5, with 14 bases in between. The CDR3 is made up of 14 amino acids. This entry is derived from a study of T cells after yellow fever vaccination. Notes on the study in general: CD4 and CD8 compartments shared a small share of clonotypes. Abundant bulk-population clonotypes could contaminate the FACS-sorted repertoires. The secondary T-cell response peaked on day 5, not day 15, but was weaker.

The source is a man aged 25 to 40 who received the YFV17D yellow fever vaccine. The chain is built from TRBV7-2 and TRBJ2-1, with a possible D match to TRBD1 (6 bases). The specimen was PBMCs, collected on the day of the yellow fever booster vaccination. CDR3 coding DNA: TGTGCCAGCAGGATAACAGGGTTCCACAATGAGCAGTTCTTC. Protein sequence: CASRITGFHNEQFF.